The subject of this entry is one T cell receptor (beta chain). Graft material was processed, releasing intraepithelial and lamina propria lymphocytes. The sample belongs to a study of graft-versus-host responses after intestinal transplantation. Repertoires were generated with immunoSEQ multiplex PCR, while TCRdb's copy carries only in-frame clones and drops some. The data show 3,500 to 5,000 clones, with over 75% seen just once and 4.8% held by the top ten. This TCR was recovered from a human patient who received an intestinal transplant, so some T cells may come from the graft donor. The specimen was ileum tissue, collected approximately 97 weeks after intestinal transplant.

This CDR3 is CASSLGLAGSYNEQFF. For the CDR3, the DNA is TGTGCCAGCAGCTTAGGGTTAGCGGGGTCCTACAATGAGCAGTTCTTC. This chain uses TRBV7-2 with TRBJ2-1; TRBD2 matches at 8 bases. The germline gives CDR1 SGHTA, CDR2 FQGNSA. The J segment lost 1 base and the V segment lost 1 base, leaving 3 bases of the junction unmatched. The CDR3 has 16 amino acids.